The next 24 T cell receptor beta chains were all read from a single sample in a study of shared clonotypes between healthy human individuals. This table comes from immunoSEQ multiplex PCR, and its TCRdb copy is limited to in-frame clones, with some not included. The sample includes about a million clones, 76% of them seen just once. The material sequenced was memory CD4+ T cells sorted from blood. Subset denoted: CD45RA-negative fraction. The receptors shown here come from a man younger than 35 in good health.

The V and J genes are TRBV14 and TRBJ2-7; 9 bases line up with TRBD1. V trimming: 4 bases; J trimming: 12 bases; junction bases outside the gene matches: 10. The germline CDR1 and CDR2 sequences are SGHDN and FVKESK. This CDR3 region has 13 residues. The CDR3 here is CASSPIWDRALYF. The CDR3 bases are TGTGCCAGCAGCCCGATTTGGGACAGGGCCTTGTACTTC.

In regard to this clone: Other DNA sequences within the sample encode an identical CDR3. V usage is TRBV27 and J usage is TRBJ1-5; 11 bases fit TRBD1. Germline V gives CDR1 MNHEY, CDR2 SMNVEV (reference sequence). After removal of 6 bases from V and 4 bases from J, the junction contained 5 bases not matched to a gene. The CDR3 has 15 amino acids. CDR3 region: CASRPGQGGNQPQHF. DNA for the CDR3: TGTGCCAGCAGACCGGGACAGGGGGGGAATCAGCCCCAGCATTTT.

This clone was observed a handful of times. This chain joins TRBV30 and TRBJ1-1; D is ambiguous. The V gene lost 2 bases and the J gene lost 4 bases, with 14 bases spanning the gap. The CDR3 is made up of 14 amino acids. From germline, CDR1 is GTSNPN and CDR2 SVGIG (reference sequence). CDR3 residues: CAWSRELMGTEAFF. The CDR3, as DNA: TGTGCCTGGAGTCGGGAGCTAATGGGCACTGAAGCTTTCTTT.

This clone was seen a handful of times. This chain links TRBV19 with TRBJ1-2; 12 nucleotides agree with TRBD1. The CDR3 sequence is 16 residues long. CDR1 is LNHDA and CDR2 is SQIVND in the germline V gene (reference sequence). V dropped 5 bases and J dropped 4; count of bases not matched to a gene: 8. The chain's CDR3 is CASSPSGTGGAYGYTF. CDR3 sequence (DNA): TGTGCCAGTAGTCCCTCCGGGACAGGGGGCGCCTATGGCTACACCTTC.

The chain carries TRBV14 and TRBJ2-7; tentative D call: TRBD2 (5 bases). The V end was cut by 2 bases, the J end by 4 bases, with 18 bases between. Germline CDR1 and CDR2: SGHDN and FVKESK. The CDR3 is 16 amino acids. CDR3 in amino acids: CASSQPGEGKDYEQYF. CDR3 nucleotides: TGTGCCAGCAGCCAACCCGGAGAGGGTAAAGATTACGAGCAGTACTTC. The entire variable domain, with the rest obtained from reference TRBV14 and TRBJ2-7, is as follows: EAGVTQFPSHSVIEKGQTVTLRCDPISGHDNLYWYRRVMGKEIKFLLHFVKESKQDESGMPNNRFLAERTGGTYSTLKVQPAELEDSGVYFCASSQPGEGKDYEQYFGPGTRLTVT.

The J gene is TRBJ1-2, the V gene TRBV25-1, with D unclear. With 2 bases removed from V and 4 bases from J, the gap between germline ends came to 11 bases. CDR3 size: 14 residues. CDR1 MGHDK and CDR2 SYGVNS come from the germline V gene. The CDR3 bases are TGTGCCAGCAGTGAAACGGTTTCGGGCTATGGCTACACCTTC. Its protein product is CASSETVSGYGYTF.

The table lists this clone with a few counts. The chain carries TRBV6-1 and TRBJ1-4; maybe TRBD1 (5 bases). Germline CDR1 is MNHNS and CDR2 is SASEGT. Trimming stripped 3 bases from V and 5 bases from J, with 13 bases between. The CDR3 sequence is 15 residues long. CDR3 in DNA: TGTGCCAGCAGTGACCGGGACCAGGGAAATGAAAAACTGTTTTTT. Residues: CASSDRDQGNEKLFF.

V is TRBV27 and J is TRBJ1-6, with D unclear. The CDR3 spans 17 residues. Germline V CDR1 and CDR2: MNHEY, SMNVEV (reference sequence). V gave up 0 bases and J gave up 7 bases, with 16 bases separating them. CDR3 protein: CASSLSGRAVRNSPLHF. The CDR3 DNA sequence: TGTGCCAGCAGTTTATCCGGGAGGGCCGTACGAAATTCACCCCTCCACTTT.

The chain employs TRBV15 and TRBJ2-3; the match to TRBD2 covers 9 bases. J lost 2 bases, V lost 1 base, and 10 bases had no gene match. The CDR3 runs 18 residues. Germline lookup yields CDR1 LNHNV and CDR2 YYDKDF (reference sequence). CDR3 amino acids: CATSRGSSAGGLTDTQYF. CDR3 nucleotides: TGTGCCACCAGCAGAGGTTCTTCCGCGGGAGGGCTCACAGATACGCAGTATTTT.

About this clone itself: A much larger clonotype is one base distant, so this may be a read error. The chain is built from TRBV9 and TRBJ1-2, with no clear D. V was clipped by 0 bases and J by 4 bases, with 4 bases between them. This CDR3 has 12 amino acids. Germline CDR1 SGDLS, CDR2 YYNGEE. The CDR3 sequence: CASSVGGYGYTF. The CDR3 coding sequence is TGTGCCAGCAGCGTAGGGGGCTATGGCTACACCTTC.

V and J are TRBV30 and TRBJ2-3, with D tentatively TRBD1 or TRBD2 (5 bases each). The CDR3 loop spans 15 amino acids. V lost 4 bases and J 3 bases, leaving 17 bases between the germline ends. Germline V lookup: CDR1 GTSNPN, CDR2 SVGIG (reference sequence). CDR3 sequence (DNA): TGTGCCTGGATTAGGGAGAGGACAAGTACAGATACGCAGTATTTT. Its translation: CAWIRERTSTDTQYF.

V gene TRBV7-6 combines with J gene TRBJ1-1, with D maybe TRBD1 (5 bases). CDR3 length: 12 residues. Germline V gene lookup returns CDR1 SGHVS and CDR2 FNYEAQ. Deletions cut 5 bases from V and 7 bases from J, with 11 bases between. The CDR3 loop is CASSTSGNEAFF. The CDR3 DNA follows: TGTGCCAGCAGCACTTCAGGGAATGAAGCTTTCTTT.

This chain uses TRBV6-1 with TRBJ1-2; weak D call: TRBD1 (6 bases). This CDR3 region has 15 residues. Trimming removed 0 bases from V and 8 bases from J, with 16 bases in between. CDR1 is MNHNS, CDR2 SASEGT, per germline. CDR3 protein: CASSEALTGPRGYTF. The CDR3 DNA follows: TGTGCCAGCAGTGAAGCGCTGACAGGTCCGCGCGGCTACACCTTC.

This clone has more than one count but fewer than ten. The rearrangement uses TRBV11-3 and TRBJ2-2; TRBD2 agrees at 15 bases. Germline lookup yields CDR1 SGHNT and CDR2 YENEEA. The trim removed 1 base at V and 5 bases at J, leaving 2 bases unmatched. CDR3 length equals 17 residues. The CDR3 coding sequence is TGTGCCAGCAGCTTAGGGACTAGCGGGAGGGAAACCGGGGAGCTGTTTTTT. Translated, it gives CASSLGTSGRETGELFF.

This sequence joins TRBV5-6 and TRBJ1-1; D unresolved. The CDR3 totals 13 residues. V dropped 3 bases and J dropped 8 bases, with 14 bases sitting between them. The germline V gene has CDR1 SGHDT and CDR2 YYEEEE. The CDR3 region is CASSSLGEWEAFF. CDR3 in DNA: TGTGCCAGCAGCTCTCTCGGTGAGTGGGAAGCTTTCTTT.

CDR3 DNA sequence: TGCAGCGCCCGACTAAGCGGGGGGGCAAAAGCCGGGGAGCTGTTTTTT. It codes for CSARLSGGAKAGELFF. The rearrangement joins TRBV29-1 to TRBJ2-2, with 10 bases identical to TRBD2. The length of the CDR3 is 16 residues. Per the germline V gene, CDR1 is SQVTM and CDR2 is ANQGSEA. J gave up 6 bases and V 7 bases, and 14 bases lay outside the gene matches.

Concerning this clone itself: This CDR3 is also generated by other DNA sequences in the sample. The rearrangement links TRBV18 to TRBJ2-7; D gene uncertain. Germline V lookup: CDR1 KGHSH, CDR2 LQKENI. CDR3 length: 13 residues. Between the trimmed V and J ends, which lost 1 base and 2 bases, there was a span of 6 bases. CDR3 loop: CASSPLATYEQYF. DNA of the CDR3: TGTGCCAGCTCACCACTTGCCACCTACGAGCAGTACTTC.

In its sample, this clone was seen a few times. The chain carries TRBV10-3 and TRBJ2-2; D is unresolved. This CDR3 is built from 14 residues. CDR1 ENHRY and CDR2 SYGVKD come from the germline V gene. V was cut by 5 bases and J by 0 bases, with 7 bases left in between. CDR3 nucleotides: TGTGCCATCAGTCAGAAATCGAACACCGGGGAGCTGTTTTTT. Protein product: CAISQKSNTGELFF.

The rearrangement links TRBV7-6 to TRBJ1-2; 7 bases are a match to TRBD1. Germline V CDR1 and CDR2: SGHVS, FNYEAQ. This CDR3 has 13 amino acids. The junction had 8 bases not matched to a gene; V was cut back by 5 bases and J by 8 bases. CDR3 sequence reads: CASSQQGIGGYTF. The CDR3 nucleotides are TGTGCCAGCAGCCAACAGGGGATCGGGGGCTACACCTTC.

The chain links TRBV6-1 to TRBJ1-5; D unclear. The length of the CDR3 is 14 residues. Trimming stripped 4 bases from V and 0 bases from J, with 7 bases between. Germline-derived CDR1 and CDR2 are MNHNS and SASEGT. CDR3 nucleotides: TGTGCCAGCAGTGGGTCCGTTAGCAATCAGCCCCAGCATTTT. It codes for CASSGSVSNQPQHF.

This rearrangement joins TRBV6-1 to TRBJ2-7, with a weak D call TRBD2 (5 bases). The length of the CDR3 is 14 residues. Trimming stripped 7 bases from V and 1 base from J, with 14 bases between. Germline CDR1 is MNHNS and CDR2 is SASEGT. The CDR3 spells CASMSRAASYEQYF. The CDR3 nucleotides are TGTGCCAGCATGTCGCGGGCGGCGTCCTACGAGCAGTACTTC.

The J gene is TRBJ2-7, the V gene TRBV6-1, with 9 bases fitting TRBD1. V trimming: 3 bases; J trimming: 4 bases; junction bases outside the gene matches: 4. This CDR3 contains 14 residues. Germline CDR1 MNHNS, CDR2 SASEGT. The CDR3 sequence: CASSEGQGKYEQYF. In DNA, the CDR3 is TGTGCCAGCAGTGAGGGACAGGGCAAGTACGAGCAGTACTTC.

The chain links TRBV6-1 to TRBJ2-6; no clear D. Germline CDR1 MNHNS, CDR2 SASEGT. CDR3 size: 13 residues. Trimming took off 6 bases at V and 2 bases at J, with 5 bases between the two ends. The CDR3 DNA is TGTGCCAGCAGGAAGCCTGGGGCCAACGTCCTGACTTTC. Translating it yields CASRKPGANVLTF.

About this clone: A read error is possible here, since a much larger clone lies one base away. V gene TRBV28 combines with J gene TRBJ2-7; 8 bases are shared with TRBD2. CDR1 and CDR2 (germline): MDHEN, SYDVKM. J gave up 0 bases and V 6 bases, and 7 bases lay outside the gene matches. The CDR3 sequence is 15 residues long. Written as DNA, the CDR3 is TGTGCCAGCAGGCCGAGCGGGAGAGTCTCCTACGAGCAGTACTTC. Translating it yields CASRPSGRVSYEQYF.